The next 23 T cell receptor beta chains were all read from a single sample in a study of graft-versus-host responses after intestinal transplantation. These receptors have no identified antigens. Clones were sequenced by immunoSEQ multiplex PCR, and TCRdb holds only the in-frame ones, with some missing. The sample comprises nearly 95,000 clones, roughly 91% of which are singletons, and roughly 2% rests with the top ten. Sample: unstimulated CD8+ T cells sorted from spleen or lymph node cells, taken before intestinal transplant. The source is a human donor who received an intestinal transplant.

A word on this clone: Other DNA sequences in this sample translate to the same CDR3. The chain joins TRBV19 to TRBJ1-1; D uncertain. Germline values: CDR1 LNHDA, CDR2 SQIVND (reference sequence). The CDR3 is made up of 13 amino acids. The ends were cut back, 4 bases at V and 1 base at J, with 7 bases in the middle. The CDR3 DNA reads as TGTGCCAGTAGTACGACGGGGAACACTGAAGCTTTCTTT. Protein sequence: CASSTTGNTEAFF.

This clone appeared once. The chain links TRBV6-5 to TRBJ2-1; 7 bases line up with TRBD1. The CDR3 covers 14 residues. J gave up 7 bases and V 5 bases, and 8 bases lay outside the gene matches. Germline CDR1 MNHEY, CDR2 SVGAGI. CDR3 in amino acids: CASSEGVRGNEQFF. The CDR3 DNA reads as TGTGCCAGCAGTGAAGGCGTCAGGGGGAATGAGCAGTTCTTC.

This clone showed up just a few times. V and J are TRBV2 and TRBJ2-7; 9 nucleotides line up with TRBD2. The CDR3 runs 14 residues. Trimming took 3 bases from V and 4 from J; bases not matched to a gene: 4. Germline CDR1 is SNHLY and CDR2 is FYNNEI. In DNA, the CDR3 is TGTGCCAGCAGTGACCTCGCGGGGGGGTACGAGCAGTACTTC. It is translated as CASSDLAGGYEQYF. Complete variable domain (other parts from reference TRBV2 and TRBJ2-7): EPEVTQTPSHQVTQMGQEVILRCVPISNHLYFYWYRQILGQKVEFLVSFYNNEISEKSEIFDDQFSVERPDGSNFTLKIRSTKLEDSAMYFCASSDLAGGYEQYFGPGTRLTVT.

About this clone itself: The sample contains more than one DNA sequence encoding this CDR3. The V call is TRBV4-3, the J call TRBJ1-2; the D is unclear. The CDR3 spans 14 residues. The ends were cut back, 0 bases at V and 2 bases at J, with 7 bases in the middle. Per the germline V gene, CDR1 is LGHNA and CDR2 is YSLEER. The CDR3 DNA reads TGCGCCAGCAGCCAAGATCGGGGAAACTATGGCTACACCTTC. Encoded protein: CASSQDRGNYGYTF.

The chain uses TRBV29-1 and TRBJ1-1, with D perhaps matching TRBD1 (6 bases). The CDR3 has 13 amino acids. Germline loops: CDR1 SQVTM, CDR2 ANQGSEA. Trimming took off 6 bases at V and 3 bases at J, with 14 bases between the two ends. The CDR3 region has the DNA TGCAGCGTGGCGGCGGGGGCGGACACTGAAGCTTTCTTT. Translating gives CSVAAGADTEAFF.

V is TRBV18 and J is TRBJ2-3; 13 nucleotides agree with TRBD2. Germline V gene sequence: CDR1 KGHSH, CDR2 LQKENI. The CDR3 extends over 17 amino acids. V was clipped by 6 bases and J by 0 bases; unmatched bases: 6. CDR3 bases: TGTGCCAGCTCCGGACTAGCGGGAGAGACTAGCACAGATACGCAGTATTTT. Amino acids: CASSGLAGETSTDTQYF.

The chain links TRBV7-9 to TRBJ1-1; D is perhaps TRBD1 (5 bases). The CDR3 consists of 13 residues. Germline CDR1 SEHNR, CDR2 FQNEAQ (reference sequence). Trimming took off 1 base at V and 5 bases at J, with 8 bases between the two ends. The CDR3 nucleotides are TGTGCCAGCAGCTTAGTAGGGGAAACTGAAGCTTTCTTT. Its protein is CASSLVGETEAFF.

This chain joins TRBV11-2 and TRBJ2-2; D possibly corresponds to TRBD1 (5 bases). With 5 bases removed from V and 4 bases from J, the gap between germline ends came to 14 bases. The CDR3 sequence is 15 residues long. Germline V gene data show CDR1 as SGHAT and CDR2 as FQNNGV. CDR3 sequence: CASSPLRVTTGELFF. Here the CDR3 DNA reads TGTGCCAGCAGCCCCCTCAGGGTAACCACCGGGGAGCTGTTTTTT.

The rearrangement links TRBV7-2 to TRBJ1-1; D might be TRBD1 (6 bases). The CDR3 runs 14 residues. V dropped 2 bases and J dropped 5 bases, with 12 bases sitting between them. Germline-derived CDR1 and CDR2 are SGHTA and FQGNSA. The CDR3, as DNA: TGTGCCAGCAGCTTATCAGGGGCTGGGACTGAAGCTTTCTTT. This translates into CASSLSGAGTEAFF.

The genes are TRBV27 and TRBJ2-7; possible D gene TRBD1, 5 bases. The CDR3 is 12 residues long. V was clipped by 10 bases and J by 3 bases, with 13 bases between them. Germline V gene lookup returns CDR1 MNHEY and CDR2 SMNVEV (reference sequence). CDR3 residues: CATHSGIYEQYF. The CDR3 coding sequence is TGTGCCACCCACTCAGGGATCTACGAGCAGTACTTC.

Only a few counts were recorded for this clone. The chain is built from TRBV4-3 and TRBJ1-6; 7 bases agree with TRBD1. This CDR3 is built from 16 residues. V gave up 0 bases and J gave up 8 bases; unmatched junction bases: 7. Germline CDR1 reads LGHNA; CDR2 reads YSLEER. CDR3 nucleotides: TGCGCCAGCAGCCAAGATCGGCAAGGGGGCTATTCACCCCTCCACTTT. This gives the protein CASSQDRQGGYSPLHF.

V is TRBV5-6 and J is TRBJ1-1; D unclear. V dropped 0 bases and J dropped 7 bases, with 10 bases sitting between them. The CDR3 length is 13 residues. Looked up from germline, CDR1 is SGHDT and CDR2 is YYEEEE. The CDR3 protein is CASSLGAAYEAFF. CDR3 coding DNA: TGTGCCAGCAGCTTGGGGGCAGCCTATGAAGCTTTCTTT. Filled out from reference TRBV5-6 and TRBJ1-1, the complete variable domain reads DAGVTQSPTHLIKTRGQQVTLRCSPKSGHDTVSWYQQALGQGPQFIFQYYEEEERQRGNFPDRFSGHQFPNYSSELNVNALLLGDSALYLCASSLGAAYEAFFGQGTRLTVV.

This chain uses TRBV2 with TRBJ2-1; TRBD2 matches at 13 bases. The germline CDR1 and CDR2 sequences are SNHLY and FYNNEI. V dropped 5 bases and J dropped 2; count of bases not matched to a gene: 6. The CDR3 runs 17 residues. CDR3 bases: TGTGCCAGCAGTCATCCGACTAGCGGGGGGCCCTACAATGAGCAGTTCTTC. This sequence encodes CASSHPTSGGPYNEQFF.

This clone was counted a single time. This CDR3 is also generated by other DNA sequences in the sample. V gene TRBV19 combines with J gene TRBJ1-1; 7 nucleotides match TRBD1. V lost 6 bases, J lost 4 bases, and 8 bases stayed unmatched. The CDR3 runs to 14 residues. Germline loops: CDR1 LNHDA, CDR2 SQIVND (reference sequence). The DNA for the CDR3 is TGTGCCAGTAGAAAGCAGGGGGATGGCACTGAAGCTTTCTTT. Protein product: CASRKQGDGTEAFF.

The genes are TRBV29-1 and TRBJ1-1; unclear D gene. The CDR3 totals 12 residues. Trimming removed 6 bases at V and 8 bases at J, with 16 bases between. CDR1 is SQVTM, CDR2 ANQGSEA, per germline. In nucleotides, the CDR3 is TGCAGCGTACTAACTGGAACCAGAGAAGCTTTCTTT. Protein product: CSVLTGTREAFF.

The chain recombines TRBV29-1 with TRBJ2-7, with D tentatively TRBD1 (5 bases). V lost 1 base, J lost 4 bases, and 11 bases lay in between. Per the germline V gene, CDR1 is SQVTM and CDR2 is ANQGSEA. The CDR3 spans 13 residues. The CDR3, as DNA: TGCAGCGTTGAAGGCCAGGGTCGGTACGAGCAGTACTTC. Its protein is CSVEGQGRYEQYF.

The V call is TRBV5-1, the J call TRBJ2-7, with a weak D call TRBD2 (6 bases). Trimming left V 0 bases short and J 1 base short, with 11 bases between. In germline, CDR1 is SGHRS, CDR2 YFSETQ. The CDR3 spans 15 residues. The CDR3 sequence is CASSLVRDSSYEQYF. CDR3 sequence (DNA): TGCGCCAGCAGCTTGGTGAGGGACTCGTCCTACGAGCAGTACTTC.

The chain carries TRBV4-1 and TRBJ1-2, with D hard to call. From germline, CDR1 is MGHRA and CDR2 YSYEKL. The CDR3 has 15 residues. The V end lost 0 bases, the J end lost 4 bases, and 12 bases lay between the germline ends. CDR3 in amino acids: CASSQDNGVGYGYTF. The CDR3 bases are TGCGCCAGCAGCCAAGATAACGGGGTTGGCTATGGCTACACCTTC.

The chain has TRBV19 and TRBJ1-5; D is ambiguous. Germline V gene lookup returns CDR1 LNHDA and CDR2 SQIVND (reference sequence). The V end was cut by 7 bases, the J end by 4 bases, with 17 bases between. CDR3 length: 15 amino acids. The CDR3 DNA is TGTGCCAGTATGGGTCTAGGTCGGCCGAATCAGCCCCAGCATTTT. Encoded protein: CASMGLGRPNQPQHF.

The V call is TRBV27, the J call TRBJ2-2, with TRBD1 as a possible D gene (5 bases). The CDR3 has 15 amino acids. The ends were cut back, 0 bases at V and 5 bases at J, with 10 bases in the middle. Germline V gene sequence: CDR1 MNHEY, CDR2 SMNVEV (reference sequence). As DNA, the CDR3 is TGTGCCAGCAGTTTATCCGGTAGGGGAACCGGGGAGCTGTTTTTT. It codes for CASSLSGRGTGELFF.

The rearrangement uses TRBV6-5 and TRBJ2-7; 8 nucleotides match TRBD1. After removal of 5 bases from V and 11 bases from J, the junction contained 5 bases not matched to a gene. Germline V gene sequence: CDR1 MNHEY, CDR2 SVGAGI. The CDR3 loop spans 11 amino acids. Written as DNA, the CDR3 is TGTGCCAGCAGTGGACAGGGTCGAGAGTACTTC. It encodes CASSGQGREYF.

The gene calls are TRBV6-6 and TRBJ1-6; perhaps TRBD1 as D (5 bases). V was pared by 0 bases and J by 5 bases, with 11 bases between. There are 16 residues in the CDR3. Germline V gene sequence: CDR1 MNHNY, CDR2 SVGAGI (reference sequence). The CDR3 region is CASSYSRIRDNSPLHF. The CDR3 nucleotides are TGTGCCAGCAGTTACTCGAGGATCAGGGATAATTCACCCCTCCACTTT.

V is TRBV5-6 and J is TRBJ2-7; TRBD1 aligns across 10 bases. CDR1 and CDR2 from the germline V gene are SGHDT and YYEEEE. V gave up 4 bases and J gave up 4 bases; unmatched junction bases: 5. The CDR3 has 14 amino acids. CDR3 in amino acids: CASSTGTGVYEQYF. For the CDR3, the DNA is TGTGCCAGCAGCACCGGGACAGGGGTATACGAGCAGTACTTC. Full variable domain (rest looked up from reference TRBV5-6 and TRBJ2-7): DAGVTQSPTHLIKTRGQQVTLRCSPKSGHDTVSWYQQALGQGPQFIFQYYEEEERQRGNFPDRFSGHQFPNYSSELNVNALLLGDSALYLCASSTGTGVYEQYFGPGTRLTVT.